Presented here are 17 T cell receptor beta chains from one specimen sequenced in a study. TCRdb re-called the RT-PCR reads with MiXCR, one entry per CDR3 protein. The sample gives more than 550,000 distinct CDR3 sequences, 13% to 15% of which show up once; just over 3.5% is in the top ten. The source material was memory CD4+ T cells from blood. These receptors were obtained from a female donor in good health, serving as a healthy control.

This clonotype turned up a few times. V and J are TRBV9 and TRBJ1-2; D is undetermined. Germline CDR1 SGDLS, CDR2 YYNGEE. Trimming took off 3 bases at V and 8 bases at J, with 11 bases between the two ends. The CDR3 runs 12 residues. The CDR3 loop is CASSGAQQGYTF. The CDR3 coding sequence is TGTGCCAGCAGCGGAGCCCAACAGGGCTACACCTTC.

This clonotype was counted at least ten times. This sequence joins TRBV6-4 and TRBJ2-1; 13 nucleotides agree with TRBD2. This CDR3 is built from 16 residues. V was clipped by 6 bases and J by 6 bases; unmatched bases: 8. Looked up from germline, CDR1 is MRHNA and CDR2 is SNTAGT. The CDR3 sequence: CASSEPGLAGTNEQFF. The CDR3 region has the DNA TGTGCCAGCAGCGAACCGGGACTAGCGGGGACCAATGAGCAGTTCTTC.

There are a few counts of this clonotype. This sequence joins TRBV20-1 and TRBJ1-2, with TRBD1 identical over 7 bases. V shed 3 bases, J shed 7 bases, and the junction held 5 bases outside the gene matches. This CDR3 region has 12 residues. The germline CDR1 and CDR2 sequences are DFQATT and SNEGSKA (reference sequence). The CDR3 sequence: CSASTGVFGYTF. In nucleotides, the CDR3 is TGCAGTGCTAGTACAGGGGTGTTTGGCTACACCTTC.

This clonotype has more than one count but fewer than ten. V is TRBV20-1 and J is TRBJ1-3; 9 bases are shared with TRBD1. CDR3 size: 16 residues. The V segment lost 5 bases and the J segment 10 bases; nucleotides outside the gene matches: 18. Germline CDR1 DFQATT, CDR2 SNEGSKA (reference sequence). The CDR3, as DNA: TGCAGTGCTCAGCCCGCAATACAGGGGGCAGGGGGGACCATATATTTT. Its protein product is CSAQPAIQGAGGTIYF.

This chain links TRBV20-1 with TRBJ2-3; TRBD2 aligns across 14 bases. J gave up 6 bases and V 6 bases, and 11 bases lay outside the gene matches. Germline V gives CDR1 DFQATT, CDR2 SNEGSKA (reference sequence). CDR3 length: 16 residues. The CDR3 loop is CSANPGTSGSMDTQYF. The CDR3 DNA reads TGCAGTGCCAACCCCGGGACTAGCGGGAGTATGGATACGCAGTATTTT.

V gene TRBV29-1 combines with J gene TRBJ2-1; TRBD1 agrees at 12 bases. Germline V gene lookup returns CDR1 SQVTM and CDR2 ANQGSEA. CDR3 length: 14 amino acids. With 5 bases clipped from V and 7 bases from J, the junction kept 6 bases outside the gene matches. DNA of the CDR3: TGCAGCGTTTCCGGGACAGGGGGCGAGAATGAGCAGTTCTTC. It codes for CSVSGTGGENEQFF.

The J gene is TRBJ2-5, the V gene TRBV20-1; tentatively, D is TRBD2 (5 bases). The CDR3 covers 13 residues. Trimming pared 2 bases from V and 5 bases from J, leaving 12 bases between. CDR1 and CDR2 (germline): DFQATT, SNEGSKA (reference sequence). The CDR3 DNA sequence: TGCAGTGCTAGAATAGGGAGCCCGGAGACCCAGTACTTC. This codes for CSARIGSPETQYF.

This chain joins TRBV7-2 and TRBJ2-5, with TRBD2 matching 11 bases. Unmatched junction bases numbered 12, after V lost 5 bases and J lost 4 bases. The CDR3 length is 17 residues. The germline gives CDR1 SGHTA, CDR2 FQGNSA. The CDR3: CASSGGTSGPEGETQYF. CDR3 sequence (DNA): TGTGCCAGCAGCGGAGGGACTAGCGGTCCTGAGGGAGAGACCCAGTACTTC. Full variable domain (rest looked up from reference TRBV7-2 and TRBJ2-5): GAGVSQSPSNKVTEKGKDVELRCDPISGHTALYWYRQSLGQGLEFLIYFQGNSAPDKSGLPSDRFSAERTGGSVSTLTIQRTQQEDSAVYLCASSGGTSGPEGETQYFGPGTRLLVL.

The CDR3: CASSKDRGTVTDTQYF. The CDR3 DNA follows: TGTGCCAGCAGTAAAGACAGGGGGACGGTAACAGATACGCAGTATTTT. The rearrangement links TRBV7-9 to TRBJ2-3, with 9 bases fitting TRBD1. V lost 6 bases and J lost 3; bases outside the gene matches: 10. Germline V gives CDR1 SEHNR, CDR2 FQNEAQ (reference sequence). The CDR3 extends over 16 amino acids.

This clonotype was counted between two and nine times. The gene calls are TRBV14 and TRBJ2-1; the D is unclear. Germline CDR1 SGHDN, CDR2 FVKESK. Trimming took 0 bases from V and 9 from J, leaving 9 bases between them. CDR3 length: 13 amino acids. The CDR3 protein is CASSQDTRSEQFF. The CDR3 DNA is TGTGCCAGCAGCCAAGATACACGGAGTGAGCAGTTCTTC.

The chain recombines TRBV4-3 with TRBJ1-4, with TRBD1 matching 7 bases. This CDR3 region has 16 residues. The V gene end was trimmed by 1 base and the J gene end by 4 bases; junction bases not matched to a gene: 6. CDR1 is LGHNA, CDR2 YSLEER, per germline. The DNA of the CDR3 is TGCGCCAGCAGCCAAGGGCCGGGACAGTATAATGAAAAACTGTTTTTT. Translation: CASSQGPGQYNEKLFF.

This clonotype has just a few counts. The chain joins TRBV18 to TRBJ2-2; 8 positions match TRBD1. This CDR3 has 16 amino acids. CDR1 is KGHSH and CDR2 is LQKENI in the germline V gene. With 3 bases clipped from V and 4 bases from J, the junction kept 7 bases outside the gene matches. CDR3 nucleotides: TGTGCCAGCTCACCCCAAACAGGGGGAAGCACCGGGGAGCTGTTTTTT. Protein product: CASSPQTGGSTGELFF.

This clonotype appeared many times. The chain couples TRBV5-1 to TRBJ2-5, with D possibly TRBD2 on 5 matching bases. The CDR3 length is 12 residues. Trimming took off 4 bases at V and 5 bases at J, with 9 bases between the two ends. Germline assignment: CDR1 SGHRS and CDR2 YFSETQ. In nucleotides, the CDR3 is TGCGCCAGCAGCGACTGGAGGGAGACCCAGTACTTC. Protein: CASSDWRETQYF. The full variable domain, in which reference TRBV5-1 and TRBJ2-5 provide the parts outside the CDR3, is KAGVTQTPRYLIKTRGQQVTLSCSPISGHRSVSWYQQTPGQGLQFLFEYFSETQRNKGNFPGRFSGRQFSNSRSEMNVSTLELGDSALYLCASSDWRETQYFGPGTRLLVL.

This clonotype was observed a handful of times. The rearrangement links TRBV18 to TRBJ2-1; 9 bases are a match to TRBD1. The CDR3 has 15 residues. Germline V lookup: CDR1 KGHSH, CDR2 LQKENI. The V gene end was trimmed by 5 bases and the J gene end by 6 bases; junction bases not matched to a gene: 8. The CDR3 DNA is TGTGCCAGCTCAGCGGGACAGGGACTTCGCAATGAGCAGTTCTTC. This gives the protein CASSAGQGLRNEQFF.

In its sample, this clonotype was seen a few times. The chain employs TRBV7-2 and TRBJ2-2; D is ambiguous. The V gene's germline CDR1 is SGHTA and CDR2 FQGNSA. Trimming removed 0 bases at V and 2 bases at J, with 10 bases between. This CDR3 has 16 amino acids. CDR3 amino acids: CASSLAPSLNTGELFF. The CDR3 nucleotides read TGTGCCAGCAGCTTAGCGCCGTCGCTAAACACCGGGGAGCTGTTTTTT. Full variable domain (rest looked up from reference TRBV7-2 and TRBJ2-2): GAGVSQSPSNKVTEKGKDVELRCDPISGHTALYWYRQSLGQGLEFLIYFQGNSAPDKSGLPSDRFSAERTGGSVSTLTIQRTQQEDSAVYLCASSLAPSLNTGELFFGEGSRLTVL.

The sample holds a few counts of this clonotype. The V gene is TRBV7-2, the J gene TRBJ1-5, with 8 bases identical to TRBD1. Trimming at V came to 9 bases and at J to 0 bases, leaving 10 bases not matched to a gene. This CDR3 is built from 16 residues. From germline, CDR1 is SGHTA and CDR2 FQGNSA. CDR3 nucleotides: TGTGCCAGTTCTGGACAGGGCTCTTATAGCAATCAGCCCCAGCATTTT. It specifies CASSGQGSYSNQPQHF.

The chain combines TRBV11-2 with TRBJ1-2; D uncertain. The V gene lost 5 bases and the J gene lost 3 bases, with 10 bases spanning the gap. Germline V lookup: CDR1 SGHAT, CDR2 FQNNGV. CDR3 length: 13 residues. In nucleotides, the CDR3 is TGTGCCAGCAGCCCCGACAATTACTATGGCTACACCTTC. Its protein product is CASSPDNYYGYTF.